This T cell receptor (beta chain) derives from a study of T cell repertoires in cytomegalovirus infection. A single count supports this clonotype. Antigen: not known. TCRdb reprocessed the reads via MiXCR and lists one record per CDR3 protein. The sample lists a few hundred thousand distinct CDR3 sequences, around 40% occurring once. The specimen comprised cultured PBMCs, sampled from culture after CMV antigen stimulation. The sequence was obtained from a human donor in good health (CMV status not recorded). Some clones in this sample may be carry-over from other donors' samples.

The CDR3 sequence: CAAAKGGDYNEQFF. The CDR3 DNA reads TGTGCCGCCGCGAAGGGGGGAGACTACAATGAGCAGTTCTTC. The chain has TRBV19 and TRBJ2-1; D possibly uses TRBD1 or TRBD2 (6 bases each). V lost 11 bases and J lost 3, with 17 bases in between. CDR1 LNHDA and CDR2 SQIVND come from the germline V gene (reference sequence). This CDR3 is 14 amino acids long.